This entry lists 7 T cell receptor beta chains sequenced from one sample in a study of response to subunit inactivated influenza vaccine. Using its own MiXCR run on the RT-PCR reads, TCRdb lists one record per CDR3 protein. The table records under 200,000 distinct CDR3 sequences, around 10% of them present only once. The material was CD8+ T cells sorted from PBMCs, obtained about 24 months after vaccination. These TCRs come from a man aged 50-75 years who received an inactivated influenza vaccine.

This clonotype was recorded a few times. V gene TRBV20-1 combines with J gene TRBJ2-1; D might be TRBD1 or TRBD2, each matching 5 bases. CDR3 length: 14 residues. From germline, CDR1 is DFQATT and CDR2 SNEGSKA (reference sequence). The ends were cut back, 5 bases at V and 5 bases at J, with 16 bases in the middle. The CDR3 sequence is CSAQDNRDHNEQFF. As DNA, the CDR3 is TGCAGTGCTCAGGACAATCGGGACCACAATGAGCAGTTCTTC.

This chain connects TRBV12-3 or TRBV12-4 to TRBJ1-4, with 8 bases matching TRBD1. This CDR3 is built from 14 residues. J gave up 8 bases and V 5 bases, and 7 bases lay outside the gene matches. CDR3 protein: CASSTDRVGEKLFF. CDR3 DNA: TGTGCCAGCAGTACGGACAGGGTTGGCGAAAAACTGTTTTTT.

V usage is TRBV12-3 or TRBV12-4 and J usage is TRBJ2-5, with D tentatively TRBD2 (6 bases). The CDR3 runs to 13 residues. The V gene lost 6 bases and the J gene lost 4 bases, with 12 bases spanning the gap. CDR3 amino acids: CASSPGSVETQYF. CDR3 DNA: TGTGCCAGCAGCCCCGGGAGTGTAGAGACCCAGTACTTC.

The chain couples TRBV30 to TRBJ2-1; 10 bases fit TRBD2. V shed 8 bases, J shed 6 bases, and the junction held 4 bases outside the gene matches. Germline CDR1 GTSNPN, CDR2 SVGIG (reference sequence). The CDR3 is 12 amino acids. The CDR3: CALERGGNEQFF. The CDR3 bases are TGTGCCCTAGAGCGGGGGGGCAATGAGCAGTTCTTC.

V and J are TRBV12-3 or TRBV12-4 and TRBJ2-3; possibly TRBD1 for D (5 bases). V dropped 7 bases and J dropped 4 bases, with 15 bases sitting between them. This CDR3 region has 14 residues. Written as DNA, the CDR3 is TGTGCCAGCAATCTCAGGGTTACCGCAGATACGCAGTATTTT. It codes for CASNLRVTADTQYF.

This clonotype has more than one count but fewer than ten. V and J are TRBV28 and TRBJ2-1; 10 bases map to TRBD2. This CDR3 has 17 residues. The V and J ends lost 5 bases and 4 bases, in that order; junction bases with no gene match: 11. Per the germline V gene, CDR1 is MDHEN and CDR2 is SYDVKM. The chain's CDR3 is CASSTKWASGGYNEQFF. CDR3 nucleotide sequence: TGTGCCAGCAGTACCAAGTGGGCTAGCGGGGGATACAATGAGCAGTTCTTC.

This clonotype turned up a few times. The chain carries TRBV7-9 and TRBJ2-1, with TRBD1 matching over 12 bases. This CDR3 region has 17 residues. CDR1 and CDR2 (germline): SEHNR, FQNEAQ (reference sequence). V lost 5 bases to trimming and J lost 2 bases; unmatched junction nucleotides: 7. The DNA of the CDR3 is TGTGCCAGCAGCCCACGAGGGGACAGGGGGCCCTACAATGAGCAGTTCTTC. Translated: CASSPRGDRGPYNEQFF.